This section outlines one TCR beta chain sequence together with its context. These data belong to a study of blood T cell repertoires in COVID-19. Background on the study: Material from acute and convalescent COVID-19 was sourced from the United States, Italy and Spain.

Clones were read by immunoSEQ multiplex PCR, and TCRdb kept only the in-frame ones, dropping some. Altogether fewer than 55,000 clones are present, about 82% being singletons, with the ten largest covering 2.1%. This CDR3 spans 15 amino acids. Germline values: CDR1 DFQATT, CDR2 SNEGSKA (reference sequence). Germline trimming cut 3 bases from V and 4 bases from J; bases unmatched to any gene: 8. Sample: peripheral blood. The rearrangement uses TRBV20-1 and TRBJ1-4, with 7 bases that match TRBD1. The sequence was collected from a woman aged 55-75 years with acute or convalescent COVID-19. This CDR3 is CSASRRGLDNEKLFF. In DNA form, the CDR3 reads TGCAGTGCTAGTCGGAGGGGGCTCGATAATGAAAAACTGTTTTTT.